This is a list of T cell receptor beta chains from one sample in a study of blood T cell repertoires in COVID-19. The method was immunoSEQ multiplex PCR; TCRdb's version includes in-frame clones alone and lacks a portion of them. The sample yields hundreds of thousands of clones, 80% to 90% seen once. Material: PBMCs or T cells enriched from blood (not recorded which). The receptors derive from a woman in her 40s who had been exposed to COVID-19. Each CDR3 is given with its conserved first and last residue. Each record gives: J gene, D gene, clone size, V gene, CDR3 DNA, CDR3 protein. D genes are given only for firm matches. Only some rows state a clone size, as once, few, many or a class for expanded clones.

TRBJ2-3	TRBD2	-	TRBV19	TGTGCCAGTACCAGGACTAGCGGGGGACACACAGATACGCAGTATTTT	CASTRTSGGHTDTQYF
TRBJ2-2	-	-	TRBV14	TGTGCCAGCAGCCAAGGGCCCGGGGAGCTGTTTTTT	CASSQGPGELFF
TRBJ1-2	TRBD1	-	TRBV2	TGTGCCAGCAGTGCGGGGACAGGACGGCATGGCTACACCTTC	CASSAGTGRHGYTF
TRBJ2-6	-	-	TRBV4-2	TGTGCCAGCAGCCAAGCCCAGGGAACTGGGGCCAACGTCCTGACTTTC	CASSQAQGTGANVLTF
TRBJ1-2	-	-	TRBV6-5	TGTGCCAGCAGTAACCCGCGCCGGGGGGACTATGGCTACACCTTC	CASSNPRRGDYGYTF
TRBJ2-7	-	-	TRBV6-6	TGTGCCAGCAGTTACCTTGGGGGCTTAAGCTCCTACGAGCAGTACTTC	CASSYLGGLSSYEQYF
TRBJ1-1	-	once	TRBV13	TGTGCCAGCAGCTTAGGAGTATATGGTCGGACTGAAGCTTTCTTT	CASSLGVYGRTEAFF
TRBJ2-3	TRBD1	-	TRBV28	TGTGCCAGCAATACAGGGGTAAAGGCAGATACGCAGTATTTT	CASNTGVKADTQYF
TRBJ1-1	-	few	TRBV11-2	TGTGCCAGCAGCTTAGTGACAGGGAACACTGAAGCTTTCTTT	CASSLVTGNTEAFF
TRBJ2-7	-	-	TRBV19	TGTGCCAGTAGCACCGGGAGAACTTCCTACGAGCAGTACTTC	CASSTGRTSYEQYF
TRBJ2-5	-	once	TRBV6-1	TGTGCCAGCAGTGAGGAACACCGGCGAGGGGAGACCCAGTACTTC	CASSEEHRRGETQYF
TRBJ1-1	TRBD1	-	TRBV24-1	TGTGCCACCAGTGATCCCGACAGGGCTGAAGAAGCTTTCTTT	CATSDPDRAEEAFF
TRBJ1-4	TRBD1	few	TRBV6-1	TGTGCCAGCAGTGGCCTCGACAGGGTACTGGGTGAAAAACTGTTTTTT	CASSGLDRVLGEKLFF
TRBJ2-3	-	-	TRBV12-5	TGTGCTAGTGGTTTGGGCGCCACGCCCCATTTT	CASGLGATPHF
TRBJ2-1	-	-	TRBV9	TGTGCCAGCAGCGTAGGAGGGGGGGAATATTACAATGAGCAGTTCTTC	CASSVGGGEYYNEQFF
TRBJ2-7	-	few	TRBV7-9	TGTGCCAGCAGCCCCCCCTATACAGGGATCGACGAGCAGTACTTC	CASSPPYTGIDEQYF
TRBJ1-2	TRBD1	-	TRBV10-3	TGTGCCATCACCCCGGGACAGGACTATGGCTACACCTTC	CAITPGQDYGYTF
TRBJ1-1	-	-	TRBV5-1	TGCGCCAGCAGCTTGGTGGCCTTTGAAGCTTTCTTT	CASSLVAFEAFF
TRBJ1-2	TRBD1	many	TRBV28	TGTGCCAGCAGGCACACAGGGGTCTATGGCTACACCTTC	CASRHTGVYGYTF
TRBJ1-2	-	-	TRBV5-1	TGCGCCAGCTCAGTGGGGAACCGGTTACCAGGGGGCTACACCTTC	CASSVGNRLPGGYTF
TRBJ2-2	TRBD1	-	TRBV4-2	TGTGCCAGCAGCCAATTATGGATAACAGGGGCCGGGGAGCTGTTTTTT	CASSQLWITGAGELFF
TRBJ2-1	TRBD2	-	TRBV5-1	TGCGCCAGCAGCGAAGTAGCGGGCTCCTACAATGAGCAGTTCTTC	CASSEVAGSYNEQFF
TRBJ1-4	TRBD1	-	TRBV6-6	TGTGCCAGCAGACCGCCGGGGTTAGGGGGCCGGGAAAAACTGTTTTTT	CASRPPGLGGREKLFF
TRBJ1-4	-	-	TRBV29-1	TGCAGCGTTGCCTCGGACAGTAATGAAAAACTGTTTTTT	CSVASDSNEKLFF
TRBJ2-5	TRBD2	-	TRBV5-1	TGCGCCAGCAGCTGGGAGGCGGGGGGCGCCCAAGAGACCCAGTACTTC	CASSWEAGGAQETQYF
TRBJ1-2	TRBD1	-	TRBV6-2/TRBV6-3	TGTGCCAGCAGTTCCGGACAGGGGATGACTAACTATGGCTACACCTTC	CASSSGQGMTNYGYTF
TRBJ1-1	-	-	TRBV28	TGTGCCAGCAGTTTGGGGGGGCTACAGAACACTGAAGCTTTCTTT	CASSLGGLQNTEAFF
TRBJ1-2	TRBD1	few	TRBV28	TGTGCCAGCAGTCACGGACAGGGGTGGCAGGGCTACACCTTC	CASSHGQGWQGYTF
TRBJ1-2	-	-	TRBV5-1	TGCGCCAGCAGCTTGGGTCATGGGGGCTCCTATGGCTACACCTTC	CASSLGHGGSYGYTF
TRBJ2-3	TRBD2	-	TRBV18	TGTGCCAGCTCACCACAGGGGCGGGGGAGCACAGATACGCAGTATTTT	CASSPQGRGSTDTQYF
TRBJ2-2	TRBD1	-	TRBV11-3	TGTGCCAGCAGCTTATTTGGACAGGGAAGCTCTGGGGAGCTGTTTTTT	CASSLFGQGSSGELFF
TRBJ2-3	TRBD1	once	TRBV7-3	TGTGCCAGCAGCTCTGACAGGGGCGCAGATACGCAGTATTTT	CASSSDRGADTQYF
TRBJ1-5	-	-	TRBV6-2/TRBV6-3	TGTGCCAGCAGTTTCCTCCTGGCAGGGCCCAATCAGCCCCAGCATTTT	CASSFLLAGPNQPQHF
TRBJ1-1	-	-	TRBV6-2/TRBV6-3	TGTGCCAGCAGTACCCGGGACGGGAGGGACACTGAAGCTTTCTTT	CASSTRDGRDTEAFF
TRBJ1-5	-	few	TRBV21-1	TGTGCCAGCACGTATGGTCGGGGGTCCAATCAGCCCCAGCATTTT	CASTYGRGSNQPQHF
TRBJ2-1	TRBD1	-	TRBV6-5	TGTGCCAGCAGTCTGGGACAGGGGTACTACAATGAGCAGTTCTTC	CASSLGQGYYNEQFF
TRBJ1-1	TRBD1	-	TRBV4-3	TGCGCCAGCAGCCGGGGAAGGGGGCGGGACACTGAAGCTTTCTTT	CASSRGRGRDTEAFF
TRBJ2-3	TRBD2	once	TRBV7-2	TGTGCCAGCAGCTCATTCCCTAGCGGGGGGGCGACAGATACGCAGTATTTT	CASSSFPSGGATDTQYF
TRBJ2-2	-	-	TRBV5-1	TGCGCCAGCAGCCCAGGTTCGAACACCGGGGAGCTGTTTTTT	CASSPGSNTGELFF
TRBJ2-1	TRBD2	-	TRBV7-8	TGTGCCAGCAGCTTATTGGGATTCGAGCTAGCGGGGTCCAATGAGCAGTTCTTC	CASSLLGFELAGSNEQFF
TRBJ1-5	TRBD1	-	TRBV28	TGTGCCAGCAGCTCACTAGACAGGGGAAACAATCAGCCCCAGCATTTT	CASSSLDRGNNQPQHF
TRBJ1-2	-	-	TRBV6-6	TGTGCCAGCAGCTCCAGGACAGCTAACTATGGCTACACCTTC	CASSSRTANYGYTF
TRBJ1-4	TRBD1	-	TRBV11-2	TGTGCCAGCAGCTTAGACAGGGGGAGGACTGAAAAACTGTTTTTT	CASSLDRGRTEKLFF